These 23 T cell receptor beta chains share one sample of origin, sequenced in a study of blood T cell repertoires in COVID-19 (dated by TCRdb to 2019 to 2021). Receptor amplification or capture employed the immunoSEQ multiplex PCR assay. Not all clones reach the TCRdb copy of this immuneACCESS table, which keeps in-frame sequences only. Checked studies attribute under half of the gap to unresolved V genes and leave the rest unexplained. Present in this sample are around 70,000 clones, around 88% of which were seen just once. Approximately 1.9% of the sample comes from the top ten. The sequencing input was peripheral blood. These TCRs come from a woman aged 80 or over with active or convalescent COVID-19.

The chain carries TRBV5-1 and TRBJ2-2; 9 nucleotides match TRBD2. V lost 0 bases, J lost 4 bases, and 4 bases stayed unmatched. CDR1 is SGHRS and CDR2 is YFSETQ in the germline V gene. CDR3 length: 16 residues. The CDR3 loop is CASSLVPTSGTGELFF. The CDR3 DNA follows: TGCGCCAGCAGCTTGGTACCGACTAGCGGCACCGGGGAGCTGTTTTTT.

Worth noting for this clone: The sample contains more than one DNA sequence encoding this CDR3. The chain recombines TRBV9 with TRBJ2-3; tentative D call: TRBD2 (6 bases). Germline loops: CDR1 SGDLS, CDR2 YYNGEE. Trimming pared 3 bases from V and 1 base from J, leaving 9 bases between. CDR3 length: 14 residues. The CDR3 DNA sequence: TGTGCCAGCAGCGCCCCGGGAGGCACAGATACGCAGTATTTT. Translating gives CASSAPGGTDTQYF.

J is TRBJ1-5 and V is TRBV6-2 or TRBV6-3; 7 bases are a match to TRBD1. V trimming: 5 bases; J trimming: 2 bases; junction bases outside the gene matches: 6. Looked up from germline, CDR1 is MNHEY and CDR2 is SVGEGT. This CDR3 is 15 amino acids long. The CDR3 DNA reads TGTGCCAGCAGTACAGGGGAGTATGGCAATCAGCCCCAGCATTTT. It encodes CASSTGEYGNQPQHF.

The chain couples TRBV2 to TRBJ2-1, with 13 bases aligning to TRBD2. With V trimmed by 3 bases and J by 6 bases, 2 bases remained unmatched. Germline V CDR1 and CDR2: SNHLY, FYNNEI. The CDR3 totals 15 residues. Written as DNA, the CDR3 is TGTGCCAGCAGTGACGGGACTAGCGGGGTCAATGAGCAGTTCTTC. It yields the protein CASSDGTSGVNEQFF.

CDR3: CASSFTGDDEAFF. The DNA of the CDR3 is TGTGCCAGCAGCTTCACAGGGGATGATGAAGCTTTCTTT. This chain connects TRBV11-3 to TRBJ1-1; 7 bases map to TRBD1. V lost 3 bases, J lost 7 bases, and 5 bases stayed unmatched. In germline, CDR1 is SGHNT, CDR2 YENEEA. This CDR3 has 13 amino acids.

This chain connects TRBV9 to TRBJ1-4; no firm D call. The V and J ends lost 0 bases and 6 bases respectively, with 12 bases between them. This CDR3 has 15 residues. Per germline, CDR1 SGDLS and CDR2 YYNGEE. DNA for the CDR3: TGTGCCAGCAGCGTAGCGGAGGGCTGGGATGAAAAACTGTTTTTT. Translating gives CASSVAEGWDEKLFF.

The chain couples TRBV28 to TRBJ2-2; D is uncertain. Trimming pared 1 base from V and 0 bases from J, leaving 9 bases between. CDR1 and CDR2 (germline): MDHEN, SYDVKM. This CDR3 has 16 amino acids. CDR3 in amino acids: CASSLSTLANTGELFF. The CDR3 nucleotides are TGTGCCAGCAGTTTATCGACACTCGCGAACACCGGGGAGCTGTTTTTT.

The rearrangement links TRBV7-2 to TRBJ2-5, with D perhaps matching TRBD1 (6 bases). The V end was cut by 5 bases, the J end by 5 bases, with 18 bases between. CDR3 length: 15 amino acids. Germline loops: CDR1 SGHTA, CDR2 FQGNSA. The CDR3 DNA sequence: TGTGCCAGCAGCCCCCTGTGGGGGCAAGGGGAGACCCAGTACTTC. It translates to CASSPLWGQGETQYF.

The J gene is TRBJ2-5, the V gene TRBV4-3; D not certain. The CDR3 has 18 residues. Germline lookup yields CDR1 LGHNA and CDR2 YSLEER. V lost 1 base, J lost 0 bases, and 18 bases lay in between. CDR3 region: CASSQVPVAQLYQETQYF. For the CDR3, the DNA is TGCGCCAGCAGCCAAGTCCCCGTCGCACAGTTGTACCAAGAGACCCAGTACTTC.

This chain links TRBV7-8 with TRBJ2-5, with 7 bases identical to TRBD1. Germline V gene sequence: CDR1 SGHVS, CDR2 FQNEAQ. V lost 3 bases and J lost 2; bases outside the gene matches: 3. The length of the CDR3 is 14 residues. This chain's CDR3 is CASSFIRGQETQYF. The CDR3 nucleotides are TGTGCCAGCAGCTTTATCAGGGGGCAAGAGACCCAGTACTTC.

This clone showed up just once. The chain recombines TRBV7-9 with TRBJ2-1, with 7 bases matching TRBD2. In germline, CDR1 is SEHNR, CDR2 FQNEAQ (reference sequence). The CDR3 runs 12 residues. V shed 5 bases and J 9 bases; nucleotides not matched to a gene: 4. The DNA of the CDR3 is TGTGCCAGCAGCCTAACTAGCGTTGAGCAGTTCTTC. Its protein is CASSLTSVEQFF.

V gene TRBV2 combines with J gene TRBJ2-1; the match to TRBD1 covers 7 bases. The CDR3 sequence is 13 residues long. Germline loops: CDR1 SNHLY, CDR2 FYNNEI. V was pared by 7 bases and J by 4 bases, with 4 bases of the junction left unmatched. The CDR3 DNA reads TGTGCCAGCACACCCAGGGGGTACAATGAGCAGTTCTTC. This encodes CASTPRGYNEQFF.

This clone was seen just once. This chain links TRBV6-5 with TRBJ1-1; 8 bases map to TRBD1. CDR1 MNHEY and CDR2 SVGAGI come from the germline V gene. V trimming: 4 bases; J trimming: 3 bases; junction bases outside the gene matches: 4. The CDR3 is 14 amino acids. Written as DNA, the CDR3 is TGTGCCAGCAGTTCAGGGGGCGCGCACACTGAAGCTTTCTTT. It is translated as CASSSGGAHTEAFF.

The rearrangement joins TRBV20-1 to TRBJ2-3, with D tentatively TRBD2 (5 bases). The V and J ends lost 3 bases and 5 bases respectively, with 12 bases between them. CDR1 DFQATT and CDR2 SNEGSKA come from the germline V gene (reference sequence). There are 13 residues in the CDR3. CDR3: CSASAGEGDTQYF. The CDR3 DNA reads as TGCAGTGCTAGTGCCGGGGAAGGAGATACGCAGTATTTT.

This rearrangement joins TRBV9 to TRBJ2-1, with 9 bases fitting TRBD2. Germline CDR1 SGDLS, CDR2 YYNGEE. CDR3 length equals 16 residues. Trimming removed 0 bases from V and 4 bases from J; junction bases left unmatched: 5. The CDR3 loop is CASSVAASGNYNEQFF. The CDR3 DNA sequence: TGTGCCAGCAGCGTAGCTGCTAGCGGGAATTACAATGAGCAGTTCTTC.

Remarks on this clone: Other nucleotide sequences in the sample specify the same CDR3. The rearrangement links TRBV7-9 to TRBJ1-5, with 8 bases fitting TRBD1. V was pared by 6 bases and J by 2 bases, with 6 bases of the junction left unmatched. Germline V gene data show CDR1 as SEHNR and CDR2 as FQNEAQ (reference sequence). There are 15 residues in the CDR3. DNA of the CDR3: TGTGCCAGCAGTTTGGGGACAGGAGGCAATCAGCCCCAGCATTTT. This translates into CASSLGTGGNQPQHF.

The chain has TRBV6-5 and TRBJ1-5; D might be TRBD1 (6 bases). V lost 10 bases to trimming and J lost 4 bases, with 17 bases between them. The CDR3 covers 14 residues. Germline V gene sequence: CDR1 MNHEY, CDR2 SVGAGI. The CDR3 DNA sequence: TGTGCCACCGCGGGGGGGCGCGGGAATCAGCCCCAGCATTTT. As protein: CATAGGRGNQPQHF.

This sequence joins TRBV24-1 and TRBJ2-1, with 9 bases aligning to TRBD1. V shed 4 bases and J 5 bases; nucleotides not matched to a gene: 5. CDR3 length: 15 amino acids. Germline V gene lookup returns CDR1 KGHDR and CDR2 SFDVKD. This CDR3 is CATSEPGQGDNEQFF. DNA of the CDR3: TGTGCCACCAGTGAACCGGGACAGGGCGACAATGAGCAGTTCTTC.

The CDR3: CASSWAESSYEQYF. Written as DNA, the CDR3 is TGTGCCAGCAGCTGGGCAGAAAGCTCCTACGAGCAGTACTTC. This rearrangement joins TRBV7-2 to TRBJ2-7; D not resolved. V shed 4 bases and J shed 0 bases, with 10 bases lying between them. The germline V gene encodes CDR1 SGHTA and CDR2 FQGNSA. The CDR3 has 14 residues.

This clone is a singleton in its sample. The chain combines TRBV5-8 with TRBJ2-7; possibly TRBD1 for D (6 bases). Trimming removed 4 bases from V and 6 bases from J, with 20 bases in between. This CDR3 comprises 15 residues. Germline lookup yields CDR1 SGHTS and CDR2 YDEGEE. The CDR3 nucleotides read TGTGCCAGCAGCCGACAGGAATCCTACGCCTCCGAGCAGTACTTC. Its translation is CASSRQESYASEQYF.

The chain uses TRBV6-5 and TRBJ2-3, with D possibly being TRBD1 (7 bases). The ends were cut back, 5 bases at V and 7 bases at J, with 10 bases in the middle. This CDR3 contains 12 residues. Germline assignment: CDR1 MNHEY and CDR2 SVGAGI. As DNA, the CDR3 is TGTGCCAGCAGTCCAGGGGGGAATACGCAGTATTTT. Its protein is CASSPGGNTQYF.

The chain has TRBV5-1 and TRBJ2-7; a weak D match, TRBD1 (5 bases). Germline-derived CDR1 and CDR2 are SGHRS and YFSETQ. With 0 bases removed from V and 3 bases from J, the gap between germline ends came to 13 bases. CDR3 size: 15 residues. In DNA, the CDR3 is TGCGCCAGCAGCTTGGGTGATGACAGTCGCTACGAGCAGTACTTC. This encodes CASSLGDDSRYEQYF.

The V gene is TRBV5-1, the J gene TRBJ1-6; D perhaps matches TRBD1 (5 bases). Trimming removed 4 bases from V and 7 bases from J, with 18 bases in between. Per germline, CDR1 SGHRS and CDR2 YFSETQ. This CDR3 is 16 amino acids long. This chain's CDR3 is CASSPTLRVVNSPLHF. The DNA of the CDR3 is TGCGCCAGCAGCCCCACCCTCAGGGTTGTGAATTCACCCCTCCACTTT. The complete variable domain, with remaining parts taken from reference TRBV5-1 and TRBJ1-6, reads KAGVTQTPRYLIKTRGQQVTLSCSPISGHRSVSWYQQTPGQGLQFLFEYFSETQRNKGNFPGRFSGRQFSNSRSEMNVSTLELGDSALYLCASSPTLRVVNSPLHFGNGTRLTVT.